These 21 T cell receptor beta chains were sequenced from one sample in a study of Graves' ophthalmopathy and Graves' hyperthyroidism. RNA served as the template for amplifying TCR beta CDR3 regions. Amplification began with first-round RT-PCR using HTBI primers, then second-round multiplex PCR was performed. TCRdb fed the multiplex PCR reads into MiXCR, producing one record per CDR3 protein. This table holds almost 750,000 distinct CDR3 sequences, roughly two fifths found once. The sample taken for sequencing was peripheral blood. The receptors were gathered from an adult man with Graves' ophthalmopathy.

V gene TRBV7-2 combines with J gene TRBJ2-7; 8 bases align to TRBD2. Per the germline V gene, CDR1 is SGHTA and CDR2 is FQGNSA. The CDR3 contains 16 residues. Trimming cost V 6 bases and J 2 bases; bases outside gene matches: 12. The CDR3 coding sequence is TGTGCCAGCAGTTCAGGCAGGCGGGAGGACGCCTACGAGCAGTACTTC. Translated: CASSSGRREDAYEQYF.

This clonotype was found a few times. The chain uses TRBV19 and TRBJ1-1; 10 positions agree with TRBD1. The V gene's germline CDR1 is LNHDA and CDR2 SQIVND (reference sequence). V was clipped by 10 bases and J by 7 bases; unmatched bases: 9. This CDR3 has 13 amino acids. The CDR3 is CATSDRGRGEAFF. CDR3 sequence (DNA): TGTGCCACCTCGGACAGGGGGAGAGGTGAAGCTTTCTTT.

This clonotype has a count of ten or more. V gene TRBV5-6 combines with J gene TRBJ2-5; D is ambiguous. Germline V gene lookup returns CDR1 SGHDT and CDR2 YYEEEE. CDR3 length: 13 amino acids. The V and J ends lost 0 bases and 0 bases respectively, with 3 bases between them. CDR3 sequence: CASSLGNQETQYF. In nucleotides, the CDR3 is TGTGCCAGCAGCTTGGGGAACCAAGAGACCCAGTACTTC.

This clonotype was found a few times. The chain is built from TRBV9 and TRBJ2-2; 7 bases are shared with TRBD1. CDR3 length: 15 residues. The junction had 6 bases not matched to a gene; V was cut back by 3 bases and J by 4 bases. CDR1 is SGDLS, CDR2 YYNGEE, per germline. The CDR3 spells CASSAQGSGTGELFF. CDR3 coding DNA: TGTGCCAGCAGCGCACAGGGGTCCGGCACCGGGGAGCTGTTTTTT.

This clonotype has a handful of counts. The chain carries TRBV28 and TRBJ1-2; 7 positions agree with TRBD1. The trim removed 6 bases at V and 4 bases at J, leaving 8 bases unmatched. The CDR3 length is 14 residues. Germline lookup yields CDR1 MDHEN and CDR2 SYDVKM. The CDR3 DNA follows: TGTGCCAGCAGCCAGGGGACAGAAATCTATGGCTACACCTTC. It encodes CASSQGTEIYGYTF.

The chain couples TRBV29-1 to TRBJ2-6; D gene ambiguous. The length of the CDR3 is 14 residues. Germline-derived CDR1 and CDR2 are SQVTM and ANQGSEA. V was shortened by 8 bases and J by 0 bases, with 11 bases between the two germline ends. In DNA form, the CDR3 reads TGCAGCCTGGGCAAGAGCTCTGGGGCCAACGTCCTGACTTTC. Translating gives CSLGKSSGANVLTF. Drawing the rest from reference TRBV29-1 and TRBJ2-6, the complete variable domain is SAVISQKPSRDICQRGTSLTIQCQVDSQVTMMFWYRQQPGQSLTLIATANQGSEATYESGFVIDKFPISRPNLTFSTLTVSNMSPEDSSIYLCSLGKSSGANVLTFGAGSRLTVL.

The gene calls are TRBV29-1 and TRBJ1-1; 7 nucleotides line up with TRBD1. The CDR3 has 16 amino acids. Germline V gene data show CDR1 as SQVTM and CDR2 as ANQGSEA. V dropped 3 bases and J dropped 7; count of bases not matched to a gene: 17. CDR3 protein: CSVDRSLNGRDSEAFF. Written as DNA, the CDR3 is TGCAGCGTTGACCGAAGCTTAAACGGGCGGGACAGTGAAGCTTTCTTT.

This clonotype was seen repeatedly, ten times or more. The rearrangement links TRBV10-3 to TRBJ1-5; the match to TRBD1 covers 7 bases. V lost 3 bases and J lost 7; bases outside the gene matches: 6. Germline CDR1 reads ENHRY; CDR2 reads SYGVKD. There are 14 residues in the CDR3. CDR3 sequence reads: CAISDDTGDQPQHF. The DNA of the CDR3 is TGTGCCATCAGTGACGATACAGGGGACCAGCCCCAGCATTTT.

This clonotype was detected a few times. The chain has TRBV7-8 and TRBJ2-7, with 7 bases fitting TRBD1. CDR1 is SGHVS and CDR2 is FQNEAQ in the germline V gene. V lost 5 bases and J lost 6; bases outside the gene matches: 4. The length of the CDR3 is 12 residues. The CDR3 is CASSLDRAEQYF. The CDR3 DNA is TGTGCCAGCAGCCTTGACAGGGCCGAGCAGTACTTC.

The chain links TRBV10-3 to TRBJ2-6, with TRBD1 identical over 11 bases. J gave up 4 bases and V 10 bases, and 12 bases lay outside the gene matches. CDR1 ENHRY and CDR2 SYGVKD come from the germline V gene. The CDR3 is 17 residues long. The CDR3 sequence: CATATGTGGTGANVLTF. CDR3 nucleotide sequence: TGTGCCACCGCCACCGGGACAGGGGGTACCGGGGCCAACGTCCTGACTTTC.

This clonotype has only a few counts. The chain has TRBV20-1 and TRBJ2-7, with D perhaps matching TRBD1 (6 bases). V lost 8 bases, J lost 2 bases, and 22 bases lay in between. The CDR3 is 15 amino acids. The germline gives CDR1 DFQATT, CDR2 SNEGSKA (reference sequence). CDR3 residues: CSPYTGSSFTYEQYF. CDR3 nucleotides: TGCAGTCCATACACAGGGTCCTCTTTCACCTACGAGCAGTACTTC.

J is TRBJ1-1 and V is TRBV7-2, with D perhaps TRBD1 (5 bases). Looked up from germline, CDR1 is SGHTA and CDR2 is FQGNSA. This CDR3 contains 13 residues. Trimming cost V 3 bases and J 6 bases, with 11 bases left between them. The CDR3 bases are TGTGCCAGCAGCTTGCTTCGGGACCCTGAAGCTTTCTTT. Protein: CASSLLRDPEAFF.

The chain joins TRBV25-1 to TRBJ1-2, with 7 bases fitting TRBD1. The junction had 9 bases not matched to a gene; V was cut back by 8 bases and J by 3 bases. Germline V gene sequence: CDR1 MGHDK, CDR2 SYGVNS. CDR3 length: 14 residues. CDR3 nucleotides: TGTGCCAGCGGCGCCGGGACAGCTCACTATGGCTACACCTTC. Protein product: CASGAGTAHYGYTF.

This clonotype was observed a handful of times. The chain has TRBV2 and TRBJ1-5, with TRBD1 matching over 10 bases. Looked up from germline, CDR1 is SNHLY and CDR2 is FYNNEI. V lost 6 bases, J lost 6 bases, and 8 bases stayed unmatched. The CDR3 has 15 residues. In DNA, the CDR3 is TGTGCCAGCAGGCATGGGACAGGGGCCCCTCAGCCCCAGCATTTT. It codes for CASRHGTGAPQPQHF.

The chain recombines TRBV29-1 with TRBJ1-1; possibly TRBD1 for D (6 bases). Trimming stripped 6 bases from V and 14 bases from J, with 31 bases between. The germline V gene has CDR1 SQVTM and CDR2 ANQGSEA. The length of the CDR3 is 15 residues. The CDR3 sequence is CSVAQGLGSYNEQFF. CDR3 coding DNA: TGCAGCGTCGCCCAGGGGCTAGGATCCTACAATGAGCAGTTCTTT.

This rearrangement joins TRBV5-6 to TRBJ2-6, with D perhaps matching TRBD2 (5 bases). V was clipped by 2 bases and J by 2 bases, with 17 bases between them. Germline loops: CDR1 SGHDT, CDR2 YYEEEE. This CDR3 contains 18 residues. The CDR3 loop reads CASSLHRTGTAGANVLTF. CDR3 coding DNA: TGTGCCAGCAGCTTACATCGGACGGGAACGGCTGGGGCCAACGTCCTGACTTTC.

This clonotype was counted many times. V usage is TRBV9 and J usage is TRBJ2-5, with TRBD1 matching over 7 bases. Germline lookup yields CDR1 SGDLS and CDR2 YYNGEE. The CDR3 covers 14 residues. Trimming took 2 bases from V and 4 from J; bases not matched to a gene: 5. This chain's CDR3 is CASSVAGGPETQYF. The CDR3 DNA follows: TGTGCCAGCAGCGTCGCAGGGGGACCAGAGACCCAGTACTTC.

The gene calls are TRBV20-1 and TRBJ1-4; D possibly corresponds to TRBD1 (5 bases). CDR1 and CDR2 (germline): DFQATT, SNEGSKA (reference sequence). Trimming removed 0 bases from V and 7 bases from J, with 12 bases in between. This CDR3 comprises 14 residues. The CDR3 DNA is TGCAGTGCTAGAGATCTGGGGACGGGTGAAAAACTGTTTTTT. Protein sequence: CSARDLGTGEKLFF.

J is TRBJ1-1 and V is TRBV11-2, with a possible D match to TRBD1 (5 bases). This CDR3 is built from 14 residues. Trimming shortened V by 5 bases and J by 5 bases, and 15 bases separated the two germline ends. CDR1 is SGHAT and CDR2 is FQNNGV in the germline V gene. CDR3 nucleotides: TGTGCCAGCAGCCAAGTCGGGGCGCGTACTGAAGCTTTCTTT. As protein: CASSQVGARTEAFF.

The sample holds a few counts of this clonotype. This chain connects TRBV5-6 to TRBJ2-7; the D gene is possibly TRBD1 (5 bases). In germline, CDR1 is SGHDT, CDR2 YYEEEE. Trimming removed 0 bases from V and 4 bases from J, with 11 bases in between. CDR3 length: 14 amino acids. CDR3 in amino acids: CASSLVGHRYEQYF. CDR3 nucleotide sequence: TGTGCCAGCAGCTTGGTAGGACACAGATACGAGCAGTACTTC.

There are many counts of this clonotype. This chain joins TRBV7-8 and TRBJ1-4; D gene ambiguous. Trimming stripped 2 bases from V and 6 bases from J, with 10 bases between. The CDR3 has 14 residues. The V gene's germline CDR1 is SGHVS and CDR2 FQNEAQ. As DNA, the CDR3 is TGTGCCAGCAGCTTAAGTGTCGGAGATGAAAAACTGTTTTTT. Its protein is CASSLSVGDEKLFF.